This passage covers 22 T cell receptor beta chains from one sample sequenced in a study of CD8 T cells in Susac syndrome. A quantity of about 0.5 to 1 ug RNA underwent reverse transcription using random hexamers. MiXCR, run by TCRdb on the immunoSEQ multiplex PCR reads, gives a single entry per CDR3 protein. The table records 150,000 to 200,000 distinct CDR3 sequences, 95% of them present only once. The specimen was CD8+ T cells from PBMCs. The receptor set was obtained from a human donor with multiple sclerosis.

The V and J genes are TRBV3-1 and TRBJ2-3; a possible D gene is TRBD2 (6 bases). Germline V CDR1 and CDR2: LGHDT, YNNKEL (reference sequence). The V end lost 2 bases, the J end lost 5 bases, and 14 bases lay between the germline ends. This CDR3 is 15 amino acids long. As DNA, the CDR3 is TGTGCCAGCAGCCAATCGACCTGGGGAGGAGATACGCAGTATTTT. This codes for CASSQSTWGGDTQYF.

This chain uses TRBV28 with TRBJ2-1; D gene uncertain. V was trimmed by 1 base and J by 8 bases, leaving 12 bases between them. Germline CDR1 is MDHEN and CDR2 is SYDVKM. The CDR3 runs 14 residues. CDR3 protein: CASSLFGPSDEQFF. CDR3 nucleotides: TGTGCCAGCAGTTTATTCGGCCCCTCTGATGAGCAGTTCTTC.

This chain uses TRBV29-1 with TRBJ1-2, with 7 positions matching TRBD1. Germline values: CDR1 SQVTM, CDR2 ANQGSEA. CDR3 size: 17 residues. V dropped 5 bases and J dropped 5; count of bases not matched to a gene: 20. The CDR3 loop reads CSVTPPLSRDREYGYTF. The CDR3 DNA reads as TGCAGCGTTACCCCACCCTTATCCCGGGACAGAGAATATGGCTACACCTTC.

This clonotype occurred once. The rearrangement joins TRBV5-6 to TRBJ2-1, with 7 bases aligning to TRBD2. CDR3 length: 18 amino acids. V was clipped by 4 bases and J by 0 bases; unmatched bases: 13. Germline CDR1 SGHDT, CDR2 YYEEEE. The CDR3 loop reads CASSPPLILASSYNEQFF. For the CDR3, the DNA is TGTGCCAGCAGCCCACCACTTATACTAGCGAGCTCCTACAATGAGCAGTTCTTC.

V usage is TRBV15 and J usage is TRBJ1-5; D is perhaps TRBD1 (5 bases). V lost 2 bases and J lost 6, with 14 bases in between. Germline values: CDR1 LNHNV, CDR2 YYDKDF (reference sequence). The CDR3 is 15 amino acids. CDR3 protein: CATSRRGGIGQPQHF. The CDR3 DNA reads as TGTGCCACCAGCAGACGTGGGGGTATCGGTCAGCCCCAGCATTTT.

V and J are TRBV29-1 and TRBJ2-2; D perhaps matches TRBD1 (5 bases). The CDR3 has 12 amino acids. CDR1 SQVTM and CDR2 ANQGSEA come from the germline V gene. Trimming pared 2 bases from V and 7 bases from J, leaving 8 bases between. The CDR3 region is CSVESGFGELFF. CDR3 nucleotides: TGCAGCGTTGAATCAGGGTTCGGGGAGCTGTTTTTT.

This chain uses TRBV15 with TRBJ2-7, with TRBD1 matching 9 bases. The CDR3 covers 14 residues. The germline V gene encodes CDR1 LNHNV and CDR2 YYDKDF (reference sequence). V shed 5 bases, J shed 3 bases, and the junction held 5 bases outside the gene matches. CDR3 residues: CATSFGTGNYEQYF. DNA of the CDR3: TGTGCCACCAGCTTTGGGACAGGGAACTACGAGCAGTACTTC.

This sequence joins TRBV7-6 and TRBJ1-5; D is ambiguous. The CDR3 has 13 amino acids. Germline CDR1 and CDR2: SGHVS and FNYEAQ. Trimming cost V 0 bases and J 6 bases, with 6 bases left between them. The CDR3 region is CASSLAFGQPQHF. In DNA form, the CDR3 reads TGTGCCAGCAGCTTAGCCTTCGGTCAGCCCCAGCATTTT.

The chain links TRBV12-5 to TRBJ2-7, with D possibly TRBD2 on 6 matching bases. The germline gives CDR1 LGHNT, CDR2 FRNRAP. The CDR3 length is 14 residues. The V end lost 1 base, the J end lost 2 bases, and 9 bases lay between the germline ends. CDR3 sequence reads: CASGLGDSPYEQYF. In DNA form, the CDR3 reads TGTGCTAGTGGTTTGGGGGACTCCCCCTACGAGCAGTACTTC.

This clonotype was observed a single time. V gene TRBV11-2 combines with J gene TRBJ2-7; no firm D call. V gave up 4 bases and J gave up 1 base, with 11 bases separating them. CDR3 size: 14 residues. Germline-derived CDR1 and CDR2 are SGHAT and FQNNGV. Here the CDR3 DNA reads TGTGCCAGCAGCTGGTACAAGGGATCCTACGAGCAGTACTTC. Translated: CASSWYKGSYEQYF.

The rearrangement links TRBV29-1 to TRBJ1-1; D gene unclear. In germline, CDR1 is SQVTM, CDR2 ANQGSEA. The CDR3 is made up of 12 amino acids. Trimming removed 4 bases at V and 5 bases at J, with 11 bases between. CDR3 loop: CSVVGPETEAFF. The CDR3 region has the DNA TGCAGCGTTGTTGGTCCGGAGACTGAAGCTTTCTTT.

The chain recombines TRBV28 with TRBJ1-1; no clear D. Trimming removed 6 bases from V and 11 bases from J, with 16 bases in between. The CDR3 is 12 amino acids. Germline V gene data show CDR1 as MDHEN and CDR2 as SYDVKM. The CDR3 DNA is TGTGCCAGCAGCTCGTGGGCCCCTGGGGCTTTCTTT. This encodes CASSSWAPGAFF. The full variable domain, in which reference TRBV28 and TRBJ1-1 provide the parts outside the CDR3, is DVKVTQSSRYLVKRTGEKVFLECVQDMDHENMFWYRQDPGLGLRLIYFSYDVKMKEKGDIPEGYSVSREKKERFSLILESASTNQTSMYLCASSSWAPGAFFGQGTRLTVV.

V gene TRBV9 combines with J gene TRBJ2-7, with 8 bases identical to TRBD1. This CDR3 comprises 16 residues. CDR1 is SGDLS and CDR2 is YYNGEE in the germline V gene. With V trimmed by 3 bases and J by 2 bases, 10 bases remained unmatched. CDR3: CASSADGQGGTYEQYF. The CDR3, as DNA: TGTGCCAGCAGCGCGGACGGACAGGGTGGTACCTACGAGCAGTACTTC.

The J gene is TRBJ2-3, the V gene TRBV9; D is unclear. V was trimmed by 4 bases and J by 4 bases, leaving 10 bases between them. The CDR3 has 13 amino acids. The germline V gene encodes CDR1 SGDLS and CDR2 YYNGEE. DNA for the CDR3: TGTGCCAGCAGCCCCGAGACCCCAGATACGCAGTATTTT. Translating it yields CASSPETPDTQYF.

The chain has TRBV5-1 and TRBJ2-7; tentative D call: TRBD2 (5 bases). Germline V gene lookup returns CDR1 SGHRS and CDR2 YFSETQ. The ends were cut back, 0 bases at V and 3 bases at J, with 16 bases in the middle. CDR3 size: 16 residues. The CDR3 loop reads CASSLDRSGGRYEQYF. Written as DNA, the CDR3 is TGCGCCAGCAGCTTGGATCGCAGCGGAGGACGCTACGAGCAGTACTTC.

V usage is TRBV2 and J usage is TRBJ2-1, with 7 nucleotides matching TRBD1. CDR1 and CDR2 (germline): SNHLY, FYNNEI. The CDR3 runs to 17 residues. The junction had 12 bases not matched to a gene; V was cut back by 7 bases and J by 0 bases. CDR3 residues: CASTGDRDQYSYNEQFF. Here the CDR3 DNA reads TGTGCCAGCACCGGGGACAGAGATCAATACTCCTACAATGAGCAGTTCTTC.

In its sample, this clonotype was seen once. The chain uses TRBV9 and TRBJ2-7, with D unclear. The CDR3 contains 12 residues. CDR1 SGDLS and CDR2 YYNGEE come from the germline V gene. V shed 3 bases and J shed 6 bases, with 10 bases lying between them. The CDR3 region has the DNA TGTGCCAGCAGCGCCCTCTTGGGCGAGCAGTACTTC. Translation gives CASSALLGEQYF.

V is TRBV20-1 and J is TRBJ2-1, with TRBD2 as a possible D gene (5 bases). This CDR3 is 19 amino acids long. Trimming cost V 6 bases and J 0 bases, with 27 bases left between them. In germline, CDR1 is DFQATT, CDR2 SNEGSKA (reference sequence). The CDR3, as DNA: TGCAGTGCGAGGGAAAGGAACCTCAGATACCGGACCTCCTACAATGAGCAGTTCTTC. Translation gives CSARERNLRYRTSYNEQFF.

The rearrangement joins TRBV11-2 to TRBJ2-1, with a tentative D call TRBD2 (6 bases). Looked up from germline, CDR1 is SGHAT and CDR2 is FQNNGV. V lost 0 bases, J lost 9 bases, and 9 bases lay in between. The CDR3 consists of 13 residues. The CDR3 sequence is CASSLDLGGEQFF. The CDR3 nucleotides are TGTGCCAGCAGCTTAGATCTCGGGGGTGAGCAGTTCTTC.

The chain is built from TRBV29-1 and TRBJ1-2; tentatively, D is TRBD1 (6 bases). Germline V gene sequence: CDR1 SQVTM, CDR2 ANQGSEA. CDR3 length equals 11 residues. Between the trimmed V and J ends, which lost 5 bases and 8 bases, there was a span of 12 bases. Here the CDR3 DNA reads TGCAGCGTTAGGGGGGTGGGCGGCTACACCTTC. Amino acid sequence: CSVRGVGGYTF.

The gene calls are TRBV20-1 and TRBJ1-1; D is perhaps TRBD1 (5 bases). V was clipped by 6 bases and J by 2 bases, with 13 bases between them. Germline lookup yields CDR1 DFQATT and CDR2 SNEGSKA (reference sequence). This CDR3 is 13 amino acids long. The CDR3 sequence: CSASGQGNTEAFF. The CDR3 DNA follows: TGCAGTGCCAGCGGGCAGGGAAACACTGAAGCTTTCTTT.

The chain has TRBV7-9 and TRBJ2-7, with 9 bases aligning to TRBD1. J was trimmed by 5 bases and V by 4 bases; bases with no gene match: 9. The CDR3 runs 15 residues. The germline V gene has CDR1 SEHNR and CDR2 FQNEAQ (reference sequence). The CDR3 nucleotides read TGTGCCAGCAGCTCCCCCGGGACAGGGCACCACGAGCAGTACTTC. It encodes CASSSPGTGHHEQYF.